The clone carrying this T cell receptor beta chain was counted a few times. Its antigen remains unidentified. The sample originates from a study of T-cell reconstitution after alpha-beta-depleted transplantation in children. Germline V lookup: CDR1 ENHRY, CDR2 SYGVKD. Trimming cost V 4 bases and J 6 bases, with 9 bases left between them. The length of the CDR3 is 13 residues. A library of TCRbeta sequences, prepared with unique molecular identifiers, was generated. TCRdb redid the calling of the PCR reads with MiXCR, one entry per CDR3 protein. The sample lists hundreds of thousands of distinct CDR3 sequences, approximately 19% occurring once. General study results and limits: Counts and diversity of T cells one year after transplant came mostly from newly produced T cells. Some patients showed high day-60 TCRbeta diversity, which derived from surviving recipient T cells and thymic progenitors. Where alpha-beta T cells came from about two months after transplant was reportedly several hundred expanded graft clones.

This receptor was identified in a male patient under 10 years old who had a stem cell transplant for acute lymphoblastic leukemia, so the T cells may come from the graft donor. The input for sequencing was PBMCs, mostly from graft donor cells, taken 360 days after TCRalphabeta/CD19-depleted stem cell transplant. The rearrangement uses TRBV10-3 and TRBJ1-4; the D is unclear. The CDR3 sequence: CAISAGVDEKLFF. The CDR3 DNA reads as TGTGCCATCAGTGCGGGCGTGGATGAAAAACTGTTTTTT.